This TCR beta chain was documented in a study of T-cell reconstitution after alpha-beta-depleted transplantation in children. The TCRbeta library was prepared with unique molecular identifiers. TCRdb recomputed calls from the PCR reads with MiXCR, one row per CDR3 protein. This sample carries over 200,000 distinct CDR3 sequences, about 8.7% of them seen once, and the ten largest clones take about a third. Overall study results and limits: Newly produced T cells mostly provided counts and TCRbeta diversity after one year, as hyperexpanded clones declined.

This clonotype appeared many times. The antigen remains unidentified. CDR1 and CDR2 from the germline V gene are MNHEY and SVGAGI. The CDR3 spans 15 residues. Trimming took 6 bases from V and 2 from J, leaving 17 bases between them. This TCR came from a male patient between 2 and 10 years old who had a stem cell transplant for acute myeloid leukemia, so the T cells may come from the graft donor. This chain links TRBV6-5 with TRBJ2-7; D may be TRBD1 (6 bases). Specimen: PBMCs, mostly from graft donor cells, collected 360 days after TCRalphabeta/CD19-depleted stem cell transplant. CDR3 DNA sequence: TGTGCCAGCAGCCTCAACTTGGACAGCACCTACGAGCAGTACTTC. Encoded protein: CASSLNLDSTYEQYF.